The source of this TCR beta chain is a study of cytomegalovirus exposure and HLA in healthy donors. About the study: Early on, a data release was issued that held 65 million to 100 million unique TCRs from HLA-typed donors.

The PCR contained 60 Vbeta and 13 Jbeta primers. The protocol was immunoSEQ multiplex PCR, while the TCRdb copy is restricted to in-frame clones and leaves out a portion. The sample carries over 100,000 clones, approximately 81% recorded once. Germline CDR1 MNHEY, CDR2 SVGAGI. CDR3 length: 15 amino acids. V was clipped by 8 bases and J by 1 base, with 14 bases between them. On this clone: Its antigen remains unidentified.

Broader study findings: An analysis done earlier found most TCR beta V segments productive about 87% or about 30% of the time. The authors judged a highly shared variant cluster likely a sequencing artifact. A later analysis reported that several of the most significant clusters appeared to be linked to common viral pathogens, among them Epstein-Barr virus.

The sequence derives from a woman younger than 35 in good health and CMV-seropositive. The V gene is TRBV6-5, the J gene TRBJ1-4; D is uncertain. The specimen sequenced was PBMCs. The CDR3 spells CASWAGRETNEKLFF. The CDR3 DNA sequence: TGTGCCAGCTGGGCGGGTAGAGAAACTAATGAAAAACTGTTTTTT.